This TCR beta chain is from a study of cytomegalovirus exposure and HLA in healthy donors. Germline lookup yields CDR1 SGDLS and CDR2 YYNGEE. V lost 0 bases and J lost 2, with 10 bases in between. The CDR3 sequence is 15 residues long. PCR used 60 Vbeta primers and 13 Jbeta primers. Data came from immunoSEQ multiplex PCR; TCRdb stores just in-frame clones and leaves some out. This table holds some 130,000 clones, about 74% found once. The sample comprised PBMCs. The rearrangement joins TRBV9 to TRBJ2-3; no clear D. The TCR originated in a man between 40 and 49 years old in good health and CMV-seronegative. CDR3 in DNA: TGTGCCAGCAGCGTAGTTGGCGACTTCACAGATACGCAGTATTTT. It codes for CASSVVGDFTDTQYF.